The rows below give T cell receptor beta chains drawn from one sample of a study of T cell repertoires in cytomegalovirus infection. No antigen has been identified for these receptors. TCRdb reprocessed the reads via MiXCR and lists one record per CDR3 protein. The table shows approximately 280,000 distinct CDR3 sequences, with approximately 22% occurring only once. Sequencing used cultured PBMCs, obtained from culture after CMV antigen stimulation. Receptors were obtained from a human donor in good health (CMV status not recorded). Some clones in this sample may be carry-over from other donors' samples. The CDR3 runs from the conserved cysteine through the conserved F or W. The D gene is left open where the match is weak. Some rows mark clone size as missing; the rest say once, few, many or name a class of expanded clone.

j_call v_call d_call clone_size cdr3_aa cdr3_nt
TRBJ2-1 TRBV19 TRBD2 few CASSIDRGLADPSYNEQFF TGTGCCAGTAGTATAGATCGGGGACTAGCGGATCCATCTTACAATGAGCAGTTCTTC
TRBJ2-1 TRBV7-9 TRBD2 NA CASSPGLAGAGYEQFF TGTGCCAGCAGCCCCGGACTAGCGGGAGCGGGCTATGAGCAGTTCTTC
TRBJ2-2 TRBV10-2 TRBD1 many CASGTDINTGELFF TGCGCTTCCGGGACAGACATAAACACCGGGGAGCTGTTTTTT
TRBJ2-5 TRBV11-2 NA NA CASSPEEAQYF TGTGCCAGCAGCCCCGAGGAGGCCCAGTACTTC
TRBJ2-6 TRBV6-2/TRBV6-3 NA few CASSYAPGPSGANVLTF TGTGCCAGCAGTTACGCTCCGGGCCCCTCTGGGGCCAACGTCCTGACTTTC
TRBJ2-2 TRBV19 TRBD2 few CASSELAGGRELFF TGTGCCAGTAGTGAGCTAGCGGGAGGCCGGGAGCTGTTTTTT
TRBJ2-1 TRBV5-1 NA once CASSLMGERYNEQFF TGCGCCAGCAGCTTGATGGGGGAGCGCTACAATGAGCAGTTCTTC
TRBJ2-1 TRBV27 TRBD1 NA CASSAGTGAYNEQFF TGTGCCAGCAGTGCAGGGACAGGGGCTTACAATGAGCAGTTCTTC
TRBJ2-2 TRBV11-2 NA NA CASSLAMGSGTGELFF TGTGCTAGCAGCTTAGCCATGGGGTCGGGCACCGGGGAGCTGTTTTTT
TRBJ1-3 TRBV28 NA NA CASSFGYLTDSSGNTIYF TGTGCCAGCAGTTTCGGTTACTTGACGGATTCCTCTGGAAACACCATATATTTT
TRBJ1-5 TRBV19 NA NA CASSLDGNEPQHF TGTGCCAGTAGTTTGGACGGAAATGAGCCCCAGCATTTT
TRBJ1-3 TRBV7-2 NA many CASSLGALNSGNTIYF TGTGCCAGCAGCTTAGGTGCTCTCAACTCTGGAAACACCATATATTTT
TRBJ2-4 TRBV6-2/TRBV6-3 NA few CASSFRGLVKNIQYF TGTGCCAGCAGTTTCAGGGGTCTAGTCAAAAACATTCAGTACTTC
TRBJ2-1 TRBV4-3 TRBD2 NA CASSTLAGGPSEQFF TGCGCCAGCAGCACCCTAGCGGGAGGGCCTTCTGAGCAGTTCTTC
TRBJ2-1 TRBV12-3/TRBV12-4 NA NA CASSFGRPSYNEQFF TGTGCCAGCAGTTTTGGGCGACCCTCCTACAATGAGCAGTTCTTC
TRBJ2-2 TRBV7-2 NA many CASSEPVDRLTGELFF TGTGCCAGCAGCGAACCAGTGGACAGACTCACCGGGGAGCTGTTTTTT
TRBJ2-2 TRBV5-4 NA few CASSLEGRDANTGELFF TGTGCCAGCAGCTTGGAGGGCCGGGACGCGAACACCGGGGAGCTGTTTTTT
TRBJ2-7 TRBV5-1 TRBD2 NA CASSPGLAGVEQYF TGCGCCAGCAGCCCGGGACTAGCGGGAGTCGAGCAGTACTTC